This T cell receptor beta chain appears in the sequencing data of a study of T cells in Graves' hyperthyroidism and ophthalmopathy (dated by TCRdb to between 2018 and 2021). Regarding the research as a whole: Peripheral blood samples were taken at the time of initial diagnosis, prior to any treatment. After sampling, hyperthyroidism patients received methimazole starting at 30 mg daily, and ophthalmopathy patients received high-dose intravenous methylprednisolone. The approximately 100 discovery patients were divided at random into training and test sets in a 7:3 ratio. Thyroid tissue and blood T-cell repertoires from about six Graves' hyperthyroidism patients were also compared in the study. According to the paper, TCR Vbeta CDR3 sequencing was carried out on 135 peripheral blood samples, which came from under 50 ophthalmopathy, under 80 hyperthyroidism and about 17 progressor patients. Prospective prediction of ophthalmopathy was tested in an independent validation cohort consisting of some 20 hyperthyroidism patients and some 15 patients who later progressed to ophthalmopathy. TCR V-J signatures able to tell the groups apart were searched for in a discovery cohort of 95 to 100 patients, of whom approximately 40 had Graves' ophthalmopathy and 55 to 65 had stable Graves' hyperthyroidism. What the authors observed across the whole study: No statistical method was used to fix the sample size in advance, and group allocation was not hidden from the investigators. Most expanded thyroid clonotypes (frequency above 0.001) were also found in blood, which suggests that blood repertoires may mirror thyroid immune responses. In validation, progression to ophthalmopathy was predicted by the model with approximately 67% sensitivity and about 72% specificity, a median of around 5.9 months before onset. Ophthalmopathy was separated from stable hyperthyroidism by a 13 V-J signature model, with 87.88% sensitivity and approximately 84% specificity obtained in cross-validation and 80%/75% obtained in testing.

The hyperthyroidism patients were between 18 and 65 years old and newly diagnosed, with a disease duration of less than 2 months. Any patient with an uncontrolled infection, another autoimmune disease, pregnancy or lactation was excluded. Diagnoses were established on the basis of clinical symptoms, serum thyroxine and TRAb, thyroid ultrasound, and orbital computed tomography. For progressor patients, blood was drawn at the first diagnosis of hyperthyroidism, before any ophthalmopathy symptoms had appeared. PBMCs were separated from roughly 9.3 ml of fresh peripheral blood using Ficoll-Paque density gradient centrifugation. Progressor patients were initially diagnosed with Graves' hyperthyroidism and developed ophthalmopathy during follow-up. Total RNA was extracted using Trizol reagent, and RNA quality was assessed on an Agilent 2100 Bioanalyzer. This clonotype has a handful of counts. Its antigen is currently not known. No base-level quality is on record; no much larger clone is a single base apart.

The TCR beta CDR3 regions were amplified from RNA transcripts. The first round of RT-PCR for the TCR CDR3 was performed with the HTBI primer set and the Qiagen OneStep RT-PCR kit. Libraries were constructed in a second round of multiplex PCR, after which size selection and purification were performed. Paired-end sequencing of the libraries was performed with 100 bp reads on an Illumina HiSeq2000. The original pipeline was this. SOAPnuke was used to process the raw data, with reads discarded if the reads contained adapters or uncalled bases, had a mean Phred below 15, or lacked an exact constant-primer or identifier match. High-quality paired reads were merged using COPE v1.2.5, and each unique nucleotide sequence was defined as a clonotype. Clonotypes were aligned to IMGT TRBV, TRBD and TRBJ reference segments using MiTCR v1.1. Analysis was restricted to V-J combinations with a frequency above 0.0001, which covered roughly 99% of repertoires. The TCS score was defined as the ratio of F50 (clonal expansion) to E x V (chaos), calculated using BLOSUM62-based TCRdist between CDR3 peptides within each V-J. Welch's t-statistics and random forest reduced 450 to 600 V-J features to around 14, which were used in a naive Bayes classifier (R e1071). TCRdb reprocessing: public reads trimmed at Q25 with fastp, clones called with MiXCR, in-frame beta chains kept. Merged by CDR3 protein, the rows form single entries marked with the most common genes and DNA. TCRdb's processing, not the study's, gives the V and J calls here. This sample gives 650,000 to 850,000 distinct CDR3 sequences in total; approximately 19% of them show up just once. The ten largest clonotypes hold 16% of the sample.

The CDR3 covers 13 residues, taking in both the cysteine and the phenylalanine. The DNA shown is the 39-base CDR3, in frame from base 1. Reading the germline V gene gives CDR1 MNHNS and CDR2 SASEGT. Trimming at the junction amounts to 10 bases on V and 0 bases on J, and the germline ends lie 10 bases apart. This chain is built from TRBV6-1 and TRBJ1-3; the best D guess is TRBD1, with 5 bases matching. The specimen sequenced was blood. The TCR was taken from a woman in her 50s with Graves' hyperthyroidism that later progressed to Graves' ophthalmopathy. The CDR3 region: CATDRFSGNTIYF. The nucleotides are TGTGCCACCGACAGATTCTCTGGAAACACCATATATTTT.